This T cell receptor beta chain was captured in a study of cytomegalovirus exposure and HLA in healthy donors. CDR3 size: 13 residues. V shed 10 bases and J shed 0 bases, with 13 bases lying between them. The germline gives CDR1 SNHLY, CDR2 FYNNEI. The PCR had 60 Vbeta and 13 Jbeta primers. Sequencing used immunoSEQ multiplex PCR; TCRdb keeps in-frame clones, though not all of them. The sample records under 200,000 clones, 60% to 85% being singletons. Though probably carrying unrecorded immune exposures, donors were nominally healthy at sampling. Sequencing input: PBMCs. V gene TRBV2 combines with J gene TRBJ2-7; possibly TRBD1 for D (6 bases). This clonotype originated in a man aged 25-45 years in good health and CMV-seropositive. CDR3 sequence: CANSDSSSYEQYF. CDR3 DNA sequence: TGTGCCAACTCGGACAGTTCCTCCTACGAGCAGTACTTC.